The subject of this entry is one T cell receptor (beta chain). The specificity of this receptor is unknown. Base qualities are not provided; no much larger clone lies one nucleotide away. TCR beta CDR3 regions were amplified from RNA transcripts. The first round of RT-PCR for the TCR CDR3 was performed with the HTBI primer set and the Qiagen OneStep RT-PCR kit. A second multiplex PCR round built the libraries, followed by size selection and purification. Libraries were sequenced paired-end with 100 bp reads on an Illumina HiSeq2000. Regarding the original processing steps: SOAPnuke was used to process the raw data, with reads discarded if the reads contained adapters or uncalled bases, had a mean Phred below 15, or lacked an exact constant-primer or identifier match. High-quality paired reads were merged with COPE v1.2.5, and unique nucleotide sequences were defined as clonotypes. MiTCR v1.1 was used to align clonotypes to the IMGT TRBV, TRBD and TRBJ reference segments. The analysis was restricted to V-J combinations with a frequency above 0.0001, which together covered roughly 99% of the repertoires. The TCS score was defined as F50 (clonal expansion) divided by E x V (chaos), with BLOSUM62-based TCRdist calculated between CDR3 peptides within each V-J. Welch's t-statistics and random forest reduced 450 to 600 V-J features to roughly 13, which were used in a naive Bayes classifier (R e1071). TCRdb passed the public sequencing reads through fastp at Q25 and MiXCR, retaining productive beta sequences. CDR3 protein duplicates are merged, each entry listing the most common genes and DNA. The V and J calls reflect TCRdb's pipeline rather than the authors' work. In this sample the table shows almost 600,000 distinct CDR3 sequences, about 15% of which occur a single time. Roughly 6.2% of the sample rests with the top ten.

The data stem from a study of T cells in Graves' hyperthyroidism and ophthalmopathy (dated by TCRdb to about 2019). Regarding the study in general: Peripheral blood samples were taken at initial diagnosis, before any treatment was given. A discovery cohort of about a hundred patients, 43 with Graves' ophthalmopathy and more than 55 with stable Graves' hyperthyroidism, was used to find distinguishing TCR V-J signatures. Prospective prediction of ophthalmopathy was tested in an independent validation cohort of under 20 hyperthyroidism patients and 17 patients who later progressed to ophthalmopathy. For training and testing, the 100 or so patients in the discovery cohort were randomly divided in a 7:3 ratio. The study also compared thyroid tissue and blood T-cell repertoires from more than 5 Graves' hyperthyroidism patients. Once sampling was done, hyperthyroidism patients were given methimazole at a starting dose of 30 mg daily, whereas ophthalmopathy patients were given high-dose intravenous methylprednisolone. The paper reports TCR Vbeta CDR3 sequencing of about 140 peripheral blood samples: over 40 ophthalmopathy, roughly 74 hyperthyroidism and some 17 progressor patients. Results and caveats for the whole study, not just this receptor: During validation, the model predicted progression to ophthalmopathy a median of about 5.9 months ahead of onset, with around 71% sensitivity and more than 72% specificity. Sample size was not statistically predetermined, and blinding of investigators to group allocation was not performed. A model built on a 13 V-J signature distinguished ophthalmopathy from stable hyperthyroidism, reaching around 90% sensitivity and around 81% specificity in cross-validation and 80%/75% in testing. Most expanded thyroid clonotypes (frequency above 0.001) were also found in blood, which suggests that blood repertoires may mirror thyroid immune responses.

Hyperthyroidism patients were newly diagnosed, had a disease duration of under 2 months, and were aged 18 to 65 years. Any patient with an uncontrolled infection, another autoimmune disease, pregnancy or lactation was excluded. Diagnoses were established on the basis of clinical symptoms, serum thyroxine and TRAb, thyroid ultrasound, and orbital computed tomography. Blood from progressor patients was drawn when they were first diagnosed with hyperthyroidism, before any ophthalmopathy symptoms appeared. PBMCs were separated from roughly 9.6 ml of fresh peripheral blood using Ficoll-Paque density gradient centrifugation. Progressor patients were defined as those initially diagnosed with Graves' hyperthyroidism in whom ophthalmopathy developed during follow-up. Total RNA was extracted using Trizol reagent, and RNA quality was assessed on an Agilent 2100 Bioanalyzer. The sample was blood. The sequence was obtained from a woman aged 25 to 39 with Graves' hyperthyroidism that later progressed to Graves' ophthalmopathy.

The CDR3 in this case is CASGVRNTIYF. The DNA reads TGTGCCTCGGGAGTTAGAAACACCATATATTTT. The V gene is TRBV30 and the J gene is TRBJ1-3, with the identity of the D gene unclear. According to the germline V gene (reference sequence), CDR1 reads GTSNPN and CDR2 reads SVGIG. Between the V and J ends, shortened by 7 bases and 5 bases respectively, the junction contains 9 bases. The CDR3 has 11 amino acids, counting the end cysteine and phenylalanine. The retained sequence is limited to the CDR3, 33 bases, with the frame set at the first base.